The 29 T cell receptor beta chains below come from one sample, sequenced in a study of CD8+ T cells in alopecia areata (dated by TCRdb to 2016 to 2018). The meaning of the sample's time point label: baseline before oral tofacitinib. Library preparation used the immunoSEQ multiplex PCR assay. RNA was extracted from all samples and reverse transcribed into cDNA as template for TCR sequencing. TCRdb limited this immuneACCESS table to in-frame rearrangements with V and J called. A share of clones is missing; checked studies link under half to unresolved V genes, and the rest is unexplained. This sample is represented by roughly 250,000 clones; roughly two thirds of them were singletons. The ten largest make up around 1.2% of the sample. The input for sequencing was CD4+ T cells sorted from blood, taken at week 0. Receptor source: a human donor with alopecia areata.

The chain is built from TRBV25-1 and TRBJ1-6; no clear D gene. Germline V gene data show CDR1 as MGHDK and CDR2 as SYGVNS. CDR3 size: 12 residues. Deletions cut 5 bases from V and 11 bases from J, with 10 bases between. The CDR3 DNA reads TGTGCCAGCAGTCGTAATGATCCACCCCTCCACTTT. This encodes CASSRNDPPLHF.

The rearrangement links TRBV5-1 to TRBJ2-7, with unresolved D. The CDR3 has 16 residues. Germline assignment: CDR1 SGHRS and CDR2 YFSETQ. Deletions cut 3 bases from V and 0 bases from J, with 16 bases between. The CDR3 loop reads CASSSDRTRFSYEQYF. DNA of the CDR3: TGCGCCAGCAGCTCCGACCGGACCCGTTTCTCCTACGAGCAGTACTTC.

The chain combines TRBV12-5 with TRBJ1-5, with D perhaps matching TRBD1 (5 bases). CDR1 is LGHNT, CDR2 FRNRAP, per germline. V was pared by 3 bases and J by 4 bases, with 10 bases between. This CDR3 contains 14 residues. CDR3 nucleotides: TGTGCTAGTGGTTTAGAGGGGTATAATCAGCCCCAGCATTTT. This translates into CASGLEGYNQPQHF.

The chain links TRBV12-5 to TRBJ1-2; D is uncertain. Germline V gives CDR1 LGHNT, CDR2 FRNRAP. Trimming took 2 bases from V and 8 from J, leaving 3 bases between them. The CDR3 sequence is 10 residues long. The CDR3 DNA is TGTGCTAGTGGTTTGAGGGGCTACACCTTC. Translation gives CASGLRGYTF. Filled out from reference TRBV12-5 and TRBJ1-2, the complete variable domain reads DARVTQTPRHKVTEMGQEVTMRCQPILGHNTVFWYRQTMMQGLELLAYFRNRAPLDDSGMPKDRFSAEMPDATLATLKIQPSEPRDSAVYFCASGLRGYTFGSGTRLTVV.

The chain uses TRBV5-6 and TRBJ1-5, with D possibly being TRBD1 (6 bases). The length of the CDR3 is 14 residues. CDR1 is SGHDT, CDR2 YYEEEE, per germline. Trimming removed 1 base at V and 4 bases at J, with 9 bases between. The chain's CDR3 is CASSLNRANQPQHF. CDR3 nucleotides: TGTGCCAGCAGCTTGAACAGGGCGAATCAGCCCCAGCATTTT.

This clone was recorded only once. This chain joins TRBV30 and TRBJ1-2; 9 bases align to TRBD1. J lost 3 bases, V lost 1 base, and 3 bases had no gene match. Germline CDR1 GTSNPN, CDR2 SVGIG (reference sequence). This CDR3 is 14 amino acids long. The CDR3 DNA sequence: TGTGCCTGGAGTGCCGGGACAGGGTACTATGGCTACACCTTC. Translated, it gives CAWSAGTGYYGYTF.

The chain carries TRBV2 and TRBJ2-3; TRBD2 might be the D (6 bases). This CDR3 spans 16 amino acids. The germline CDR1 and CDR2 sequences are SNHLY and FYNNEI. Trimming removed 6 bases from V and 3 bases from J, with 19 bases in between. The CDR3 DNA sequence: TGTGCCAGCAGGTCCTATCTAGCGATGACGACAGATACGCAGTATTTT. Translating it yields CASRSYLAMTTDTQYF.

The V gene is TRBV20-1, the J gene TRBJ2-5; D remains ambiguous. Germline V gene sequence: CDR1 DFQATT, CDR2 SNEGSKA (reference sequence). CDR3 length: 11 amino acids. Trimming stripped 0 bases from V and 2 bases from J, with 1 base between. CDR3 in DNA: TGCAGTGCTAGAGAACAAGAGACCCAGTACTTC. It yields the protein CSAREQETQYF.

The chain has TRBV5-4 and TRBJ2-5; 7 positions match TRBD1. Losses at the gene ends were 4 bases for V and 1 base for J; bases not matched to a gene: 4. There are 14 residues in the CDR3. Germline V CDR1 and CDR2: SGHNT, YYREEE (reference sequence). For the CDR3, the DNA is TGTGCCAGCAGCGCCCGGGACAGCCAAGAGACCCAGTACTTC. Encoded protein: CASSARDSQETQYF.

The chain uses TRBV27 and TRBJ1-5; 7 bases line up with TRBD1. The germline gives CDR1 MNHEY, CDR2 SMNVEV (reference sequence). The V gene end was trimmed by 5 bases and the J gene end by 2 bases; junction bases not matched to a gene: 3. This CDR3 has 14 residues. The CDR3 DNA follows: TGTGCCAGCAGTACCGGGACAGGCAATCAGCCCCAGCATTTT. As protein: CASSTGTGNQPQHF.

This sequence joins TRBV29-1 and TRBJ1-2; D not resolved. CDR3 length: 11 residues. Germline V gives CDR1 SQVTM, CDR2 ANQGSEA. Trimming stripped 4 bases from V and 9 bases from J, with 12 bases between. CDR3 protein: CSVVTGFSYTF. The CDR3 DNA sequence: TGCAGCGTTGTGACGGGCTTTAGCTACACCTTC.

The chain uses TRBV19 and TRBJ1-2; a possible D gene is TRBD1 (5 bases). Germline lookup yields CDR1 LNHDA and CDR2 SQIVND (reference sequence). The CDR3 runs 12 residues. V was cut by 8 bases and J by 6 bases, with 13 bases left in between. The CDR3 region has the DNA TGTGCCAGTTCGCAGGGCATTCATGGCTACACCTTC. It yields the protein CASSQGIHGYTF.

The V call is TRBV19, the J call TRBJ2-1; D uncertain. The germline CDR1 and CDR2 sequences are LNHDA and SQIVND (reference sequence). The CDR3 covers 13 residues. The V end lost 2 bases, the J end lost 4 bases, and 6 bases lay between the germline ends. CDR3 nucleotides: TGTGCCAGTAGTATAAGCACATACAATGAGCAGTTCTTC. Translation: CASSISTYNEQFF.

This clone was seen more than once but under ten times. The V and J genes are TRBV10-3 and TRBJ1-2; no definite D call. V was clipped by 3 bases and J by 0 bases, with 11 bases between them. The CDR3 covers 15 residues. The germline gives CDR1 ENHRY, CDR2 SYGVKD. CDR3 in amino acids: CAISEGRAANYGYTF. The CDR3 DNA reads TGTGCCATCAGTGAAGGGAGGGCGGCTAACTATGGCTACACCTTC.

The chain has TRBV5-1 and TRBJ2-1, with 7 nucleotides matching TRBD2. The V gene end was trimmed by 7 bases and the J gene end by 8 bases; junction bases not matched to a gene: 6. This CDR3 has 12 residues. Per germline, CDR1 SGHRS and CDR2 YFSETQ. CDR3 sequence: CASGGRGDEQFF. CDR3 in DNA: TGCGCCAGCGGAGGGAGGGGCGATGAGCAGTTCTTC.

The chain's CDR3 is CAWSVKGSGANVLTF. CDR3 sequence (DNA): TGTGCCTGGAGTGTAAAAGGCTCTGGGGCCAACGTCCTGACTTTC. This sequence joins TRBV30 and TRBJ2-6; D remains unclear. V was shortened by 0 bases and J by 0 bases, with 6 bases between the two germline ends. Germline CDR1 GTSNPN, CDR2 SVGIG (reference sequence). The CDR3 sequence is 15 residues long.

In regard to this clone: Other DNA sequences from this sample encode an identical CDR3 as well. The CDR3 region has the DNA TGTGCCAGCAGCTTTAGCACAGATACGCAGTATTTT. It specifies CASSFSTDTQYF. The chain joins TRBV27 to TRBJ2-3, with no clear D. CDR3 size: 12 residues. Trimming cost V 6 bases and J 0 bases, with 4 bases left between them. Germline V lookup: CDR1 MNHEY, CDR2 SMNVEV (reference sequence).

The chain is built from TRBV6-1 and TRBJ1-2; 8 nucleotides match TRBD1. This CDR3 contains 14 residues. Germline V lookup: CDR1 MNHNS, CDR2 SASEGT. V was clipped by 5 bases and J by 4 bases; unmatched bases: 6. The CDR3 protein is CASSSSQGAYGYTF. The CDR3 nucleotides read TGTGCCAGCAGTTCCTCTCAGGGGGCCTATGGCTACACCTTC.

The CDR3 sequence: CASSLGTSPTTDTQYF. In DNA, the CDR3 is TGTGCCAGCAGCTTAGGGACTAGCCCCACCACAGATACGCAGTATTTT. V and J are TRBV7-6 and TRBJ2-3, with TRBD2 matching over 8 bases. V gave up 1 base and J gave up 2 bases; unmatched junction bases: 5. The CDR3 consists of 16 residues. Germline lookup yields CDR1 SGHVS and CDR2 FNYEAQ. The entire variable domain, with the rest obtained from reference TRBV7-6 and TRBJ2-3, is as follows: GAGVSQSPRYKVTKRGQDVALRCDPISGHVSLYWYRQALGQGPEFLTYFNYEAQQDKSGLPNDRFSAERPEGSISTLTIQRTEQRDSAMYRCASSLGTSPTTDTQYFGPGTRLTVL.

The sample holds one count of this clone. The J gene is TRBJ2-1, the V gene TRBV30, with 8 nucleotides matching TRBD2. The CDR3 is 14 amino acids. Trimming cost V 2 bases and J 2 bases; bases outside gene matches: 2. Germline V gene sequence: CDR1 GTSNPN, CDR2 SVGIG (reference sequence). The CDR3 DNA is TGTGCCTGGAGTACTAGCGGAACCTACAATGAGCAGTTCTTC. This sequence encodes CAWSTSGTYNEQFF.

The V call is TRBV2, the J call TRBJ2-1; D might be TRBD1 or TRBD2, each matching 6 bases. The CDR3 extends over 15 amino acids. Germline V gene data show CDR1 as SNHLY and CDR2 as FYNNEI. Trimming took off 0 bases at V and 14 bases at J, with 20 bases between the two ends. The CDR3 coding sequence is TGTGCCAGCAGTGAAGCGGTTGGGGGGCGAGGGTTTGAGTTCTTC. Its translation is CASSEAVGGRGFEFF.

This chain connects TRBV27 to TRBJ2-1; the match to TRBD1 covers 7 bases. The CDR3 extends over 17 amino acids. CDR1 is MNHEY, CDR2 SMNVEV, per germline (reference sequence). V gave up 0 bases and J gave up 2 bases; unmatched junction bases: 7. This chain's CDR3 is CASSLSRGQRTYNEQFF. Here the CDR3 DNA reads TGTGCCAGCAGTTTATCAAGGGGGCAGAGAACCTACAATGAGCAGTTCTTC.

The J gene is TRBJ2-3, the V gene TRBV5-6; D not certain. The V end was cut by 0 bases, the J end by 6 bases, with 8 bases between. Germline CDR1 reads SGHDT; CDR2 reads YYEEEE. This CDR3 spans 13 amino acids. Written as DNA, the CDR3 is TGTGCCAGCAGCTTGGTCGCGGCGGATACGCAGTATTTT. The encoded protein is CASSLVAADTQYF.

The V gene is TRBV30, the J gene TRBJ2-3; 7 positions agree with TRBD1. This CDR3 contains 15 residues. The germline CDR1 and CDR2 sequences are GTSNPN and SVGIG (reference sequence). Losses at the gene ends were 0 bases for V and 8 bases for J; bases not matched to a gene: 11. In nucleotides, the CDR3 is TGTGCCTGGAGTGTACTCCTCGGACAGGCGGTTACGCAGTATTTT. It is translated as CAWSVLLGQAVTQYF.

The chain couples TRBV30 to TRBJ1-6; D gene uncertain. The CDR3 is 13 residues long. Between the trimmed V and J ends, which lost 7 bases and 0 bases, there was a span of 7 bases. The germline V gene has CDR1 GTSNPN and CDR2 SVGIG (reference sequence). The CDR3 sequence is CAFRSSYNSPLHF. DNA of the CDR3: TGTGCCTTCAGGAGCTCCTATAATTCACCCCTCCACTTT. Supplemented by reference TRBV30 and TRBJ1-6, the full variable domain reads SQTIHQWPATLVQPVGSPLSLECTVEGTSNPNLYWYRQAAGRGLQLLFYSVGIGQISSEVPQNLSASRPQDRQFILSSKKLLLSDSGFYLCAFRSSYNSPLHFGNGTRLTVT.

The V and J genes are TRBV30 and TRBJ1-6, with 9 bases matching TRBD1. J lost 8 bases, V lost 3 bases, and 2 bases had no gene match. This CDR3 contains 13 residues. Germline CDR1 reads GTSNPN; CDR2 reads SVGIG (reference sequence). CDR3 amino acids: CAWRDRGDSPLHF. The CDR3 DNA sequence: TGTGCCTGGAGGGACAGGGGTGATTCACCCCTCCACTTT.

This chain connects TRBV4-3 to TRBJ2-7; TRBD2 is a possible D gene (6 bases). This CDR3 is built from 14 residues. Between the trimmed V and J ends, which lost 0 bases and 6 bases, there was a span of 12 bases. The V gene's germline CDR1 is LGHNA and CDR2 YSLEER. The CDR3 DNA reads TGCGCCAGCAGCCAAGAGATGGGGACTGGCGAGCAGTACTTC. Encoded protein: CASSQEMGTGEQYF.

The chain is built from TRBV4-2 and TRBJ2-5; 12 nucleotides match TRBD1. The CDR3 contains 16 residues. From germline, CDR1 is LGHNA and CDR2 YNFKEQ. The ends lost 8 bases at V and 4 bases at J; junction bases unmatched: 11. CDR3 loop: CASGPGTGGFRETQYF. The DNA for the CDR3 is TGTGCCAGCGGCCCCGGGACAGGGGGCTTTCGAGAGACCCAGTACTTC.

This clone came up once. The rearrangement joins TRBV11-2 to TRBJ1-5; D gene unclear. This CDR3 contains 14 residues. V lost 5 bases, J lost 6 bases, and 14 bases lay in between. Germline loops: CDR1 SGHAT, CDR2 FQNNGV. For the CDR3, the DNA is TGTGCCAGCAGCAAAGAGGTCGGCGGTCAGCCCCAGCATTTT. It specifies CASSKEVGGQPQHF.